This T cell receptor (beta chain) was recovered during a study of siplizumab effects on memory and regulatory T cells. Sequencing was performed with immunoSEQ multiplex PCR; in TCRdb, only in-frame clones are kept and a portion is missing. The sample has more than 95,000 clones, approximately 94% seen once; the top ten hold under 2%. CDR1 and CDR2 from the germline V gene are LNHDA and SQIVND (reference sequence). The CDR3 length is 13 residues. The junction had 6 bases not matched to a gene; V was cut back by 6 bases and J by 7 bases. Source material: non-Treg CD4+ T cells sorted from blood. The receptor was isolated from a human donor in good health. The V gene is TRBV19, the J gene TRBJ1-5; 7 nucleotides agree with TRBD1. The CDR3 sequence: CASSAGGFQPQHF. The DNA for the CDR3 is TGTGCCAGTAGCGCAGGGGGTTTCCAGCCCCAGCATTTT.